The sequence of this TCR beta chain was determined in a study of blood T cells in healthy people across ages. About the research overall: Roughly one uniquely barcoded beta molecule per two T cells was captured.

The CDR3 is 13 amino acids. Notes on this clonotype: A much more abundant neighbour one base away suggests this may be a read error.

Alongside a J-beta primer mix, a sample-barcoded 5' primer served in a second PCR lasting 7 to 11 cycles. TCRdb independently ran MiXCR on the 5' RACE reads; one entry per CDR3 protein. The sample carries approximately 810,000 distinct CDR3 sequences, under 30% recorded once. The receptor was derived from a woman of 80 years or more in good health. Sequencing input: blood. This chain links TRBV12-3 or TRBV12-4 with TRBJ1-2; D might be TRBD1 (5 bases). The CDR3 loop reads CASNSRDGYGCTF. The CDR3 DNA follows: TGTGCCAGCAATTCCAGGGACGGCTATGGCTGCACCTTC.